A single sample gave rise to the 25 T cell receptor beta chains below, sequenced in a study of neoadjuvant anti-PD-1 for oral cavity cancer. Assay used: immunoSEQ multiplex PCR; TCRdb lists only in-frame clones, some missing. In the table there are about 62,000 clones, 65% to 85% of which are singletons. The source material was PBMCs, sampled before nivolumab (anti-PD-1) treatment. The receptor set was obtained from a person aged 40 to 85 with oral cavity squamous cell carcinoma.

The chain joins TRBV4-2 to TRBJ2-1; 8 bases are shared with TRBD2. The junction had 2 bases not matched to a gene; V was cut back by 3 bases and J by 1 base. The CDR3 sequence is 15 residues long. The V gene's germline CDR1 is LGHNA and CDR2 YNFKEQ. This CDR3 is CASSQGLVSYNEQFF. CDR3 nucleotide sequence: TGTGCCAGCAGCCAGGGACTAGTTTCCTACAATGAGCAGTTCTTC.

This sequence joins TRBV9 and TRBJ2-2; 7 bases align to TRBD1. The CDR3 has 13 amino acids. In germline, CDR1 is SGDLS, CDR2 YYNGEE. The J segment lost 7 bases and the V segment lost 3 bases, leaving 3 bases of the junction unmatched. As DNA, the CDR3 is TGTGCCAGCAGCGAGGGGGCGATCGGGGAGCTGTTTTTT. Protein product: CASSEGAIGELFF.

This clone showed up just once. The chain has TRBV29-1 and TRBJ2-6, with D perhaps TRBD1 or TRBD2 (5 bases each). Trimming shortened V by 7 bases and J by 0 bases, and 16 bases separated the two germline ends. Per the germline V gene, CDR1 is SQVTM and CDR2 is ANQGSEA. The CDR3 covers 16 residues. DNA for the CDR3: TGCAGCGCCTCGGGACCGAGCCTCTCTGGGGCCAACGTCCTGACTTTC. It encodes CSASGPSLSGANVLTF.

This rearrangement joins TRBV9 to TRBJ2-7, with 7 nucleotides matching TRBD2. This CDR3 region has 14 residues. Germline V gene data show CDR1 as SGDLS and CDR2 as YYNGEE. V lost 4 bases, J lost 0 bases, and 4 bases stayed unmatched. The CDR3 sequence: CASSIGGSSYEQYF. As DNA, the CDR3 is TGTGCCAGCAGCATCGGGGGGTCCTCCTACGAGCAGTACTTC.

The chain links TRBV9 to TRBJ1-6; tentative D call: TRBD1 (6 bases). Deletions cut 0 bases from V and 10 bases from J, with 11 bases between. Germline lookup yields CDR1 SGDLS and CDR2 YYNGEE. The CDR3 totals 14 residues. CDR3 region: CASSVATGNSPLHF. The CDR3 DNA reads as TGTGCCAGCAGCGTAGCTACAGGGAACTCACCCCTCCACTTT.

J is TRBJ1-1 and V is TRBV7-2; 9 nucleotides agree with TRBD1. Germline V gene sequence: CDR1 SGHTA, CDR2 FQGNSA. The CDR3 has 17 amino acids. V dropped 5 bases and J dropped 4; count of bases not matched to a gene: 14. The CDR3 is CASSLRDRELRPTEAFF. CDR3 sequence (DNA): TGTGCCAGCAGCCTACGGGACAGGGAATTGCGACCCACTGAAGCTTTCTTT.

The CDR3 coding sequence is TGTGCCAGCAGTTCCTCCTCCGGGACAAGAAAAGAGACCCAGTACTTC. The encoded protein is CASSSSSGTRKETQYF. The chain combines TRBV6-5 with TRBJ2-5; a possible D gene is TRBD1 (6 bases). V gave up 4 bases and J gave up 3 bases, with 18 bases separating them. CDR1 is MNHEY and CDR2 is SVGAGI in the germline V gene. The CDR3 spans 16 residues.

The chain employs TRBV10-2 and TRBJ1-1; maybe TRBD1 (6 bases). The ends were cut back, 3 bases at V and 0 bases at J, with 17 bases in the middle. The CDR3 has 17 residues. Germline loops: CDR1 WSHSY, CDR2 SAAADI. For the CDR3, the DNA is TGCGCCAGCAGTGATTGGGGGGGCCTTTTGATGAACACTGAAGCTTTCTTT. This gives the protein CASSDWGGLLMNTEAFF.

Remarks on this clone: The same CDR3 arises from other DNA sequences in this sample as well. The rearrangement uses TRBV5-1 and TRBJ1-5; D not resolved. Germline V gene lookup returns CDR1 SGHRS and CDR2 YFSETQ. The V gene lost 0 bases and the J gene lost 4 bases, with 5 bases spanning the gap. The CDR3 runs 13 residues. CDR3 in DNA: TGCGCCAGCAGCTTGGATGGAAATCAGCCCCAGCATTTT. It yields the protein CASSLDGNQPQHF.

This clone was detected only a few times. The chain joins TRBV7-2 to TRBJ1-5; possible D gene TRBD1, 6 bases. Trimming took off 3 bases at V and 0 bases at J, with 9 bases between the two ends. The germline V gene encodes CDR1 SGHTA and CDR2 FQGNSA. CDR3 size: 15 residues. The CDR3 nucleotides are TGTGCCAGCAGCTTCGGACAGATTAGCAATCAGCCCCAGCATTTT. This translates into CASSFGQISNQPQHF.

The chain uses TRBV6-5 and TRBJ2-7; weak D call: TRBD2 (6 bases). Germline CDR1 reads MNHEY; CDR2 reads SVGAGI. V was pared by 6 bases and J by 2 bases, with 8 bases between. The CDR3 loop spans 12 amino acids. Written as DNA, the CDR3 is TGTGCCAGCAGGGAGGGACCCTACGAGCAGTACTTC. It yields the protein CASREGPYEQYF.

By proportion, this clone is medium-sized. V gene TRBV5-5 combines with J gene TRBJ1-6; D is uncertain. The CDR3 has 17 residues. Germline V gene sequence: CDR1 SGHKS, CDR2 YYEKEE (reference sequence). V lost 4 bases, J lost 1 base, and 15 bases lay in between. For the CDR3, the DNA is TGTGCCAGCAGCCCTTCGGCCCTTAGGTCCTATAATTCACCCCTCCACTTT. Translation: CASSPSALRSYNSPLHF.

The rearrangement joins TRBV6-6 to TRBJ1-4; a possible D gene is TRBD1 (6 bases). Germline V lookup: CDR1 MNHNY, CDR2 SVGAGI (reference sequence). CDR3 length: 16 amino acids. The V and J ends lost 8 bases and 8 bases respectively, with 24 bases between them. CDR3: CASLTGGGRGPEKLFF. The CDR3 DNA follows: TGTGCCAGCCTCACAGGAGGAGGCAGGGGCCCAGAAAAACTGTTTTTT.

V and J are TRBV7-8 and TRBJ2-5; 10 bases agree with TRBD2. The CDR3 is 18 amino acids. Germline V gene sequence: CDR1 SGHVS, CDR2 FQNEAQ. The junction had 10 bases not matched to a gene; V was cut back by 1 base and J by 2 bases. DNA for the CDR3: TGTGCCAGCAGCTTAGACTCTGAGCGGGGGGGCACACAAGAGACCCAGTACTTC. Translating it yields CASSLDSERGGTQETQYF.

The chain links TRBV7-6 to TRBJ2-6; 8 nucleotides line up with TRBD1. The CDR3 has 14 residues. Germline CDR1 is SGHVS and CDR2 is FNYEAQ. V trimming: 0 bases; J trimming: 15 bases; junction bases outside the gene matches: 7. This chain's CDR3 is CASSLAETGDSLTF. DNA of the CDR3: TGTGCCAGCAGCTTAGCGGAGACAGGGGACTCCCTGACTTTC. The whole variable domain, remainder taken from reference TRBV7-6 and TRBJ2-6, is GAGVSQSPRYKVTKRGQDVALRCDPISGHVSLYWYRQALGQGPEFLTYFNYEAQQDKSGLPNDRFSAERPEGSISTLTIQRTEQRDSAMYRCASSLAETGDSLTFGAGSRLTVL.

This rearrangement joins TRBV6-4 to TRBJ2-2; 7 nucleotides align to TRBD2. The CDR3 is made up of 14 amino acids. CDR1 MRHNA and CDR2 SNTAGT come from the germline V gene. V lost 6 bases and J lost 1; bases outside the gene matches: 2. The CDR3 DNA reads as TGTGCCAGCAGGACTAGCCAGAACACCGGGGAGCTGTTTTTT. This gives the protein CASRTSQNTGELFF.

This clone showed up just a few times. CDR3 in amino acids: CASSLGTGQAYEQYF. The CDR3 DNA reads TGTGCCAGCAGCTTAGGAACAGGGCAAGCGTACGAGCAGTACTTC. The genes are TRBV7-6 and TRBJ2-7, with D perhaps TRBD1 (6 bases). The CDR3 loop spans 15 amino acids. Germline V gives CDR1 SGHVS, CDR2 FNYEAQ. Trimming cost V 1 base and J 4 bases, with 14 bases left between them.

V usage is TRBV5-8 and J usage is TRBJ1-5, with 8 bases matching TRBD1. J gave up 0 bases and V 4 bases, and 6 bases lay outside the gene matches. Germline V gives CDR1 SGHTS, CDR2 YDEGEE. The CDR3 totals 16 residues. This CDR3 reads CASSLDRGGSNQPQHF. The CDR3 nucleotides are TGTGCCAGCAGCCTCGACAGGGGAGGTAGCAATCAGCCCCAGCATTTT.

V and J are TRBV7-8 and TRBJ2-7; perhaps TRBD2 as D (6 bases). The CDR3 sequence is 12 residues long. V was cut by 4 bases and J by 3 bases, with 7 bases left in between. Germline V gene data show CDR1 as SGHVS and CDR2 as FQNEAQ. The CDR3 sequence: CASSWDFYEQYF. CDR3 DNA sequence: TGTGCCAGCAGCTGGGACTTCTACGAGCAGTACTTC.

This chain links TRBV5-1 with TRBJ1-1, with 7 bases that match TRBD1. The length of the CDR3 is 14 residues. CDR1 SGHRS and CDR2 YFSETQ come from the germline V gene. The J segment lost 1 base and the V segment lost 7 bases, leaving 7 bases of the junction unmatched. This chain's CDR3 is CASDTGTANTEAFF. CDR3 coding DNA: TGCGCCAGCGATACTGGGACAGCGAACACTGAAGCTTTCTTT. The complete variable domain, with remaining parts taken from reference TRBV5-1 and TRBJ1-1, reads KAGVTQTPRYLIKTRGQQVTLSCSPISGHRSVSWYQQTPGQGLQFLFEYFSETQRNKGNFPGRFSGRQFSNSRSEMNVSTLELGDSALYLCASDTGTANTEAFFGQGTRLTVV.

The chain combines TRBV5-1 with TRBJ2-7; TRBD1 agrees at 8 bases. This CDR3 spans 15 amino acids. CDR1 and CDR2 (germline): SGHRS, YFSETQ. The ends lost 5 bases at V and 2 bases at J; junction bases unmatched: 9. The CDR3 bases are TGCGCCAGCAGGGCCGGGACAGGATCCACCTACGAGCAGTACTTC. This gives the protein CASRAGTGSTYEQYF.

The chain uses TRBV6-5 and TRBJ1-6; tentative D call: TRBD1 (6 bases). The CDR3 is made up of 14 amino acids. Looked up from germline, CDR1 is MNHEY and CDR2 is SVGAGI. The V and J ends lost 6 bases and 2 bases respectively, with 8 bases between them. The CDR3 DNA reads TGTGCCAGCAGACGGGACACCTATAATTCACCCCTCCACTTT. Its translation is CASRRDTYNSPLHF.

The gene calls are TRBV7-6 and TRBJ2-1, with D unresolved. V gave up 3 bases and J gave up 0 bases, with 9 bases separating them. The CDR3 has 15 residues. Germline V gene sequence: CDR1 SGHVS, CDR2 FNYEAQ. This CDR3 is CASSFRLASYNEQFF. CDR3 bases: TGTGCCAGCAGCTTCCGGCTGGCCTCCTACAATGAGCAGTTCTTC.

There are many counts of this clone. This chain joins TRBV19 and TRBJ1-1; tentative D call: TRBD1 (5 bases). Germline lookup yields CDR1 LNHDA and CDR2 SQIVND (reference sequence). CDR3 length: 14 residues. V was shortened by 3 bases and J by 3 bases, with 11 bases between the two germline ends. The chain's CDR3 is CASSMSGAYTEAFF. The CDR3 DNA reads TGTGCCAGTAGTATGTCCGGGGCGTACACTGAAGCTTTCTTT.

The chain joins TRBV7-6 to TRBJ2-3; TRBD2 aligns across 8 bases. After removal of 4 bases from V and 2 bases from J, the junction contained 8 bases not matched to a gene. The CDR3 consists of 16 residues. CDR1 is SGHVS, CDR2 FNYEAQ, per germline. CDR3 residues: CASSSAGTRATDTQYF. The CDR3 bases are TGTGCCAGCAGCTCCGCAGGGACTAGGGCCACAGATACGCAGTATTTT.